This T cell receptor (beta chain) is drawn from a study of T cells after yellow fever vaccination. TCRdb reprocessed the 5' RACE reads with MiXCR, giving one entry per CDR3 protein. The sample holds hundreds of thousands of distinct CDR3 sequences; 3% to 4.5% are singletons and the top ten take around 20%. CDR1 is DFQATT and CDR2 is SNEGSKA in the germline V gene (reference sequence). CDR3 length: 14 residues. V shed 1 base and J 6 bases; nucleotides not matched to a gene: 3. At least ten counts were recorded for this clonotype. The material sequenced was PBMCs, taken on the day of the yellow fever booster vaccination. The sequence came from a young man who received the YFV17D yellow fever vaccine. The V and J genes are TRBV20-1 and TRBJ2-4; 10 nucleotides agree with TRBD2. CDR3 DNA: TGCAGTGCTAGAGTACGGACTAGCGGAAACATTCAGTACTTC. As protein: CSARVRTSGNIQYF.